This TCR beta chain was retrieved from a study of blood T cell repertoires in COVID-19. In the study overall: The United States, Italy and Spain supplied acute and convalescent COVID-19 samples. T cells, B-cell-depleted T cells, or PBMCs provided the cDNA or gDNA that served as material.

The cohort comprised adults aged about 18 to 100 years residing in about two dozen US areas. Trimming left V 5 bases short and J 0 bases short, with 14 bases between. CDR3 length: 16 residues. Germline V gives CDR1 SGHVS, CDR2 FNYEAQ. Here immunoSEQ multiplex PCR was the method, and the copy in TCRdb shows in-frame clones only, minus some. The data contain approximately 200,000 clones, more than 75% of them singletons. This sequence joins TRBV7-6 and TRBJ1-3, with a tentative D call TRBD1 (6 bases). This receptor was identified in a woman in her thirties or forties with acute COVID-19. Sequencing input: PBMCs or T cells enriched from blood (not recorded which). This CDR3 is CASSRTAVNSGNTIYF. The CDR3, as DNA: TGTGCCAGCAGCAGGACAGCCGTCAACTCTGGAAACACCATATATTTT.